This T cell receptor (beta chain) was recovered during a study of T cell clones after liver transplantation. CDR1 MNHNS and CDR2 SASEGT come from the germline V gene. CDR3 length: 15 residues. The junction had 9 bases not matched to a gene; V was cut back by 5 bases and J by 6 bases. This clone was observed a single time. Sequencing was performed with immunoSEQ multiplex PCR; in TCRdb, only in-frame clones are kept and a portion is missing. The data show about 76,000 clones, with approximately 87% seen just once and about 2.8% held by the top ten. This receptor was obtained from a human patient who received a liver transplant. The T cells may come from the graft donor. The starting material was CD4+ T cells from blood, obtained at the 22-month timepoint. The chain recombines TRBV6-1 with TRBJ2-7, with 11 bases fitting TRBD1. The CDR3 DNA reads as TGTGCCAGCAGTTTGGGGACAGGGGGGTTGTTCGAGCAGTACTTC. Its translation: CASSLGTGGLFEQYF.